This TCR beta chain was documented in a study of blood T cell repertoires in COVID-19. The ends lost 3 bases at V and 0 bases at J; junction bases unmatched: 6. The CDR3 runs 17 residues. Germline CDR1 SGHRS, CDR2 YFSETQ. Measured with immunoSEQ multiplex PCR; TCRdb has only the in-frame clones, and not every one. This sample has over 150,000 clones, with 80% to 85% found just once. The sample comprised peripheral blood. The sequence was obtained from a woman aged 55-70 years with acute or convalescent COVID-19. J is TRBJ2-3 and V is TRBV5-1, with TRBD1 matching over 11 bases. The CDR3, as DNA: TGCGCCAGCAGCTACGGACAGGGGGCACCCAGCACAGATACGCAGTATTTT. Its translation: CASSYGQGAPSTDTQYF.